The entry below describes one TCR beta chain. This CDR3 spans 13 amino acids. CDR1 and CDR2 (germline): MNHEY, SMNVEV (reference sequence). Deletions cut 6 bases from V and 5 bases from J, with 11 bases between. The sample belongs to a study of PD-1 blockade in classical Hodgkin lymphoma. The protocol was immunoSEQ multiplex PCR, while the TCRdb copy is restricted to in-frame clones and leaves out a portion. The sample holds fewer than 100,000 clones, around 90% seen once. Every one of the patients relapsed after autologous stem cell transplantation (brentuximab vedotin exposure was variable). V gene TRBV27 combines with J gene TRBJ1-5; no clear D gene. The receptor was derived from a human donor with classical Hodgkin lymphoma. Sequenced here: peripheral blood mononuclear cells (PBMCs), sampled at baseline. This CDR3 is CASSGRVDQPQHF. The CDR3 DNA follows: TGTGCCAGCAGCGGGAGGGTAGATCAGCCCCAGCATTTT.